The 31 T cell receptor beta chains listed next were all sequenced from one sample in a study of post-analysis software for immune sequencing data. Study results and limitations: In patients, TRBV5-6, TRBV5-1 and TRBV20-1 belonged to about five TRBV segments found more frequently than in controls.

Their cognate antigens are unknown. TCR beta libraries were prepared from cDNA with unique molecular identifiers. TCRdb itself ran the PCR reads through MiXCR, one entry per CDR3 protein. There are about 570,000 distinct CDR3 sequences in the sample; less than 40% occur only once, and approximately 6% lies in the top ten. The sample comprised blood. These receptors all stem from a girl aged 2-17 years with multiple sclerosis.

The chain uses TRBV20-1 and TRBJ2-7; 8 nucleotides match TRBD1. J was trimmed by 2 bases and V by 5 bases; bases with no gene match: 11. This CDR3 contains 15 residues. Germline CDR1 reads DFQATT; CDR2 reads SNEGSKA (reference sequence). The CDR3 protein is CSAPARGTGPYEQYF. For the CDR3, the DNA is TGCAGTGCTCCCGCCCGGGGGACAGGCCCCTACGAGCAGTACTTC.

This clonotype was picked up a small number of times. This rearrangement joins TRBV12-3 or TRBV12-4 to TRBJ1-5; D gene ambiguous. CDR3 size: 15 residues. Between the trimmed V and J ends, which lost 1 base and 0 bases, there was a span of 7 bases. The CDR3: CASSLVPYSNQPQHF. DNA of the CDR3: TGTGCCAGCAGTTTAGTACCTTATAGCAATCAGCCCCAGCATTTT.

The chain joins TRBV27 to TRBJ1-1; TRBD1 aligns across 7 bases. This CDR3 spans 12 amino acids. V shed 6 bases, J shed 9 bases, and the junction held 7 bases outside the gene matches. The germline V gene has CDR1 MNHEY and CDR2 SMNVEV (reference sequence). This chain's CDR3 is CASSSLQGKAFF. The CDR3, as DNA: TGTGCCAGCAGCTCTTTACAGGGGAAAGCTTTCTTT.

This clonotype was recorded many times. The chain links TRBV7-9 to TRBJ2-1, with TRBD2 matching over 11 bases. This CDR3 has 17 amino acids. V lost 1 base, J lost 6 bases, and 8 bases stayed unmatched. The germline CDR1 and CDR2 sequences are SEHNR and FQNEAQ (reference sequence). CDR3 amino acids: CASSLVALAGGPNEQFF. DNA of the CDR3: TGTGCCAGCAGCTTAGTTGCCCTAGCGGGGGGCCCCAATGAGCAGTTCTTC.

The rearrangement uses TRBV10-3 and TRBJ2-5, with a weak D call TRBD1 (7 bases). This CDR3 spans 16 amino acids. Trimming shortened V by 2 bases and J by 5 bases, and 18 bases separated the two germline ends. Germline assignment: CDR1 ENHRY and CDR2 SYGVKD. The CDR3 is CAISEPLGGGRETQYF. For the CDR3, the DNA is TGTGCCATCAGTGAGCCTCTAGGAGGGGGCCGGGAGACCCAGTACTTC.

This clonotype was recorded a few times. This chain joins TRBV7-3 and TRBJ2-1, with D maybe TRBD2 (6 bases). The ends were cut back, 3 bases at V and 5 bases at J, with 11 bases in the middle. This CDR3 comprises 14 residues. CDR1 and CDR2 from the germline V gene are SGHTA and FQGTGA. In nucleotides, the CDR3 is TGTGCCAGCAGCTTGACTAGGGGAAACAATGAGCAGTTCTTC. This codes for CASSLTRGNNEQFF.

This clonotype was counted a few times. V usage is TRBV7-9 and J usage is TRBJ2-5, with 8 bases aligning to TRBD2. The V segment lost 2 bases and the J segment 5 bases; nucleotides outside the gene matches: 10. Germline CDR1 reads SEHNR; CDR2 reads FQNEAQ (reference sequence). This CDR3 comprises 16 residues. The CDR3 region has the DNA TGTGCCAGCAGCTTATCGAGCGGGGGTGCCCAGGAGACCCAGTACTTC. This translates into CASSLSSGGAQETQYF.

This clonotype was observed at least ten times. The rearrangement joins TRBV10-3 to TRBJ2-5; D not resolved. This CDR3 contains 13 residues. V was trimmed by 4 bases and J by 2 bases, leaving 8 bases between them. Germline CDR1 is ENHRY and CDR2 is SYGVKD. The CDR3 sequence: CAISVDLQETQYF. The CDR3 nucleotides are TGTGCCATCAGTGTCGACTTACAAGAGACCCAGTACTTC.

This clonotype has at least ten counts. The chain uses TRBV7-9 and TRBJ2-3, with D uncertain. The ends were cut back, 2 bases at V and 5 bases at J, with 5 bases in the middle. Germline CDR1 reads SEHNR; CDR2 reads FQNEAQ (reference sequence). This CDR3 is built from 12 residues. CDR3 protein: CASSLSLDTQYF. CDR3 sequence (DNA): TGTGCCAGCAGCTTATCCCTAGATACGCAGTATTTT.

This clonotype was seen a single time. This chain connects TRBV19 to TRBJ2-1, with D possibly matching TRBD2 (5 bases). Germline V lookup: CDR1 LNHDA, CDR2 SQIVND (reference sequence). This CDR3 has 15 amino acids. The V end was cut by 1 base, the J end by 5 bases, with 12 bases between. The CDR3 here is CASSIVGLLNNEQFF. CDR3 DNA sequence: TGTGCCAGTAGTATAGTAGGACTCCTAAACAATGAGCAGTTCTTC.

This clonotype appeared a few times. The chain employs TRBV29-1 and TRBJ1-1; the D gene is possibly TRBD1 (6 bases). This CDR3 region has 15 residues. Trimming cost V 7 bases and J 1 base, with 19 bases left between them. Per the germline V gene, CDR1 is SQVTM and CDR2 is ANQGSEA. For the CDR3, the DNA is TGCAGCGGAAAAGCGAAACAGGGCCCGAACACTGAAGCTTTCTTT. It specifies CSGKAKQGPNTEAFF.

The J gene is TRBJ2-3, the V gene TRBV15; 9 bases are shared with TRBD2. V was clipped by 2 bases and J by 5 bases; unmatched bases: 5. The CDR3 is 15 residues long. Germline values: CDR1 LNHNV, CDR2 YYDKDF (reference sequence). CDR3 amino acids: CATSRSLAGVDTQYF. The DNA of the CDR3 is TGTGCCACCAGCAGATCACTAGCGGGCGTAGATACGCAGTATTTT.

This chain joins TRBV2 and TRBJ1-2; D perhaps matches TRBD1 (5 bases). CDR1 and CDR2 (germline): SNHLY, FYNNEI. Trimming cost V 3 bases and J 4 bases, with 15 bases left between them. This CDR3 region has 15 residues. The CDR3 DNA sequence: TGTGCCAGCAGTGAGGGGCAGAACGTTGGCTATGGCTACACCTTC. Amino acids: CASSEGQNVGYGYTF. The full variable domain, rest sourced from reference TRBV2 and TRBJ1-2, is EPEVTQTPSHQVTQMGQEVILRCVPISNHLYFYWYRQILGQKVEFLVSFYNNEISEKSEIFDDQFSVERPDGSNFTLKIRSTKLEDSAMYFCASSEGQNVGYGYTFGSGTRLTVV.

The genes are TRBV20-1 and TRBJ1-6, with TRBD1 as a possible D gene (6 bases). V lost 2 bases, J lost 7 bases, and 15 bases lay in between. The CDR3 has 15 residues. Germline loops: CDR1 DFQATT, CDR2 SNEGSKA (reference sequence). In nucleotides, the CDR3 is TGCAGTGCTAGACCGCTGACAGGCGGGAATTCACCCCTCCACTTT. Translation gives CSARPLTGGNSPLHF.

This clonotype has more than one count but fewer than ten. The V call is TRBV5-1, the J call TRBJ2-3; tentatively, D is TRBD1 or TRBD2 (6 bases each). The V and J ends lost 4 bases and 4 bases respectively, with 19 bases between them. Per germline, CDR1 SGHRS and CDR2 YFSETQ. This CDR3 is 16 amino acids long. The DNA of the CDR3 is TGCGCCAGCAGCGGCGGGGACTGGAGGGGGTCAGATACGCAGTATTTT. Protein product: CASSGGDWRGSDTQYF.

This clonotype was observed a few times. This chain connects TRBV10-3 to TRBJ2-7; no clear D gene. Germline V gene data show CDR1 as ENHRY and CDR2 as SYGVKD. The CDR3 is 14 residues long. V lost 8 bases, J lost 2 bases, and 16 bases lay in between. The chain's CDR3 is CAIGNQDGTYEQYF. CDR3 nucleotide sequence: TGTGCCATCGGGAACCAGGACGGCACCTACGAGCAGTACTTC.

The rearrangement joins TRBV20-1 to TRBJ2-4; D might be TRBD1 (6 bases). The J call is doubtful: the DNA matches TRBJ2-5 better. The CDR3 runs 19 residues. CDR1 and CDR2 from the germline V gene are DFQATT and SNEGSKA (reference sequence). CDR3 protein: CSANVKQPGQPYIQETQYF. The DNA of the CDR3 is TGCAGTGCAAACGTAAAACAACCCGGACAGCCCTACATCCAGGAGACCCAGTACTTC.

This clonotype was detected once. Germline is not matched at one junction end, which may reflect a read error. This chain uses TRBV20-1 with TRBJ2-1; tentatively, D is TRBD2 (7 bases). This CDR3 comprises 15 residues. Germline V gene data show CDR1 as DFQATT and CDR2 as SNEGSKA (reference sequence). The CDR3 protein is CSAPKGGSSHNEQFF. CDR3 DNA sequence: TGCAGTGCACCGAAGGGGGGGAGCTCCCACAATGAGCAGTTCTTC.

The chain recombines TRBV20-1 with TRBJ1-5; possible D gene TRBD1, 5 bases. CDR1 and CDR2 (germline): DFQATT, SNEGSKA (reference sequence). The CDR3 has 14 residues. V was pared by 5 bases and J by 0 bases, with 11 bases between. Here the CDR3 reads CSAAGTVSNQPQHF. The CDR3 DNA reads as TGCAGTGCTGCCGGGACCGTTAGCAATCAGCCCCAGCATTTT.

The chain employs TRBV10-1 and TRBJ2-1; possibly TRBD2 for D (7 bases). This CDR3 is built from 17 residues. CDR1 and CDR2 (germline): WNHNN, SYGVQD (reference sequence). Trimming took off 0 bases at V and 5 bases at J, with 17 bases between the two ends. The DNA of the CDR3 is TGCGCCAGCAGTGAGTCGAGGGGCGGGGGCCTCAACAATGAGCAGTTCTTC. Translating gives CASSESRGGGLNNEQFF.

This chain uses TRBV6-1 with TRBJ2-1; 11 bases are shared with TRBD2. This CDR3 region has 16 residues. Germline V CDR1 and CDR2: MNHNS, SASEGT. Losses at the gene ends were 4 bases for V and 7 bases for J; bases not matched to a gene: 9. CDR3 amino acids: CASSALTSGVRNEQFF. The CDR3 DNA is TGTGCCAGCAGTGCGTTGACTAGCGGGGTTAGAAATGAGCAGTTCTTC.

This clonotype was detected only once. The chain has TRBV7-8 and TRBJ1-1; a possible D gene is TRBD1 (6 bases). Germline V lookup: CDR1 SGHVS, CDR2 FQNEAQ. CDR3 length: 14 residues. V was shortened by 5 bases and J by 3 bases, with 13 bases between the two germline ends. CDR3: CASSRPGAYTEAFF. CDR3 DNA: TGTGCCAGCAGCCGACCAGGGGCATACACTGAAGCTTTCTTT. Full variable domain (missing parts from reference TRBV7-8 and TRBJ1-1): GAGVSQSPRYKVAKRGQDVALRCDPISGHVSLFWYQQALGQGPEFLTYFQNEAQLDKSGLPSDRFFAERPEGSVSTLKIQRTQQEDSAVYLCASSRPGAYTEAFFGQGTRLTVV.

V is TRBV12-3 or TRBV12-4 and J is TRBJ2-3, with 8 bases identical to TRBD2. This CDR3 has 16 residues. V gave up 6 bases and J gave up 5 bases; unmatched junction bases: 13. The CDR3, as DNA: TGTGCCAGCAGACGAATCCGCAGCGGGGGCAGAGATACGCAGTATTTT. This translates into CASRRIRSGGRDTQYF.

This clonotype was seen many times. CDR3 nucleotides: TGTGCCAGCAGTCCCACGGAAGATACGCAGTATTTT. Translation gives CASSPTEDTQYF. The chain couples TRBV27 to TRBJ2-3; no definite D call. CDR1 is MNHEY, CDR2 SMNVEV, per germline (reference sequence). The CDR3 has 12 amino acids. Trimming removed 5 bases at V and 5 bases at J, with 8 bases between.

The CDR3 region has the DNA TGTGCCTGCAAGTGGGGACAGCTCTATGGCTACACCTTC. Translation gives CACKWGQLYGYTF. The chain links TRBV2 to TRBJ1-2, with 7 bases identical to TRBD1. The germline V gene has CDR1 SNHLY and CDR2 FYNNEI. The CDR3 has 13 amino acids. The ends lost 11 bases at V and 4 bases at J; junction bases unmatched: 10.

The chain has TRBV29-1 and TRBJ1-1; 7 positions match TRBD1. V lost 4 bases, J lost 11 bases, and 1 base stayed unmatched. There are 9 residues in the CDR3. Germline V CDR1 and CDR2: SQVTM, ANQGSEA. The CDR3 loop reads CSVAGGAFF. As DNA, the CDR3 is TGCAGCGTTGCAGGGGGGGCTTTCTTT.

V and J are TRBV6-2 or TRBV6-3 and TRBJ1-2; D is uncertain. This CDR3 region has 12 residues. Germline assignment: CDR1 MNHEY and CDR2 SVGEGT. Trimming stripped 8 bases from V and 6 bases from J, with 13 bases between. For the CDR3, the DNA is TGTGCCAGCCGGACCCTGACTGATGGCTACACCTTC. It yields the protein CASRTLTDGYTF.

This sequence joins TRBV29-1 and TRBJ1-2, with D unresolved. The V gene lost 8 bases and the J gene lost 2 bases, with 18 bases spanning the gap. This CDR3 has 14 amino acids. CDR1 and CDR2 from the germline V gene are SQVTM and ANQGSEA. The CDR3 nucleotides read TGCAGCACCCCTTTGCACACAGACAACTATGGCTACACCTTC. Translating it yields CSTPLHTDNYGYTF.

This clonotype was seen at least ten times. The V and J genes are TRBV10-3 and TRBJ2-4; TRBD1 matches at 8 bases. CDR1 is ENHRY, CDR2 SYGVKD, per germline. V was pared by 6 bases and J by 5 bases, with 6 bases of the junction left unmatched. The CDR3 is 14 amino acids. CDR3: CAISQDRAQNIQYF. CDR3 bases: TGTGCCATCAGCCAGGACAGGGCCCAAAACATTCAGTACTTC.

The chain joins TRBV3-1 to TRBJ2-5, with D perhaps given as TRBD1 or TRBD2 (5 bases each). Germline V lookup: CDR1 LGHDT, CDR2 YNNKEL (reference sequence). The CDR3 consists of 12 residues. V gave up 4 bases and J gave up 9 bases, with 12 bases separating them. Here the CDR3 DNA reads TGTGCCAGCAGCCGAGACGGGGCGGCCCAGTACTTC. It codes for CASSRDGAAQYF.

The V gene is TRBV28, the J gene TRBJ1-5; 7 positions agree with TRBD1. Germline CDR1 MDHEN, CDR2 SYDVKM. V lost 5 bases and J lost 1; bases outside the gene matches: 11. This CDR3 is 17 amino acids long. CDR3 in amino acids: CASSTGTASSSNQPQHF. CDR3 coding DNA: TGTGCCAGCAGTACCGGGACAGCCTCTTCGAGCAATCAGCCCCAGCATTTT.